Below are 15 T cell receptor beta chains sequenced from a single sample in a study of T cells in tumors after PD-1 blockade. Method: immunoSEQ multiplex PCR; TCRdb's copy keeps in-frame clones and lacks some. The sample comprises about 59,000 clones, roughly 77% of which are singletons, and over 10% rests with the top ten. The sequences come from PBMCs, collected before anti-PD-1 treatment. All receptors come from a human donor with basal cell carcinoma.

This chain links TRBV6-5 with TRBJ2-1; D may be TRBD1 or TRBD2 (6 bases each). Trimming took 9 bases from V and 1 from J, leaving 10 bases between them. The CDR3 has 13 amino acids. Germline CDR1 MNHEY, CDR2 SVGAGI. The CDR3, as DNA: TGTGCCAGTTGGGGGGCGTCCTACAATGAGCAGTTCTTC. Translated: CASWGASYNEQFF.

This clone was observed a few times. This CDR3 is CSVVLLDIGEQFF. CDR3 nucleotide sequence: TGCAGCGTTGTTCTCCTAGATATTGGTGAGCAGTTCTTC. The V and J genes are TRBV29-1 and TRBJ2-1; D is unresolved. The CDR3 has 13 residues. Germline CDR1 SQVTM, CDR2 ANQGSEA. Trimming shortened V by 4 bases and J by 9 bases, and 16 bases separated the two germline ends.

The chain uses TRBV15 and TRBJ2-1; 7 positions match TRBD1. CDR1 and CDR2 (germline): LNHNV, YYDKDF (reference sequence). With 0 bases clipped from V and 7 bases from J, the junction kept 9 bases outside the gene matches. The CDR3 runs to 16 residues. The CDR3 protein is CATSRDHPSRGNEQFF. CDR3 nucleotide sequence: TGTGCCACCAGCAGAGATCACCCTAGCAGGGGGAATGAGCAGTTCTTC.

The chain joins TRBV9 to TRBJ2-4; either TRBD1 or TRBD2 may supply D (5 bases each). The CDR3 extends over 17 amino acids. Trimming stripped 0 bases from V and 2 bases from J, with 15 bases between. CDR1 is SGDLS, CDR2 YYNGEE, per germline. The CDR3 bases are TGTGCCAGCAGCGTAGATATGGGGGATGGACCCAAAAACATTCAGTACTTC. Amino acid sequence: CASSVDMGDGPKNIQYF.

The chain combines TRBV5-8 with TRBJ2-5, with 9 bases matching TRBD2. The CDR3 has 14 residues. V dropped 6 bases and J dropped 5; count of bases not matched to a gene: 8. Per germline, CDR1 SGHTS and CDR2 YDEGEE. The CDR3 DNA follows: TGTGCCAGCAACCAGCGGGGGGAAAGGGAGACCCAGTACTTC. It codes for CASNQRGERETQYF.

J is TRBJ1-5 and V is TRBV6-2 or TRBV6-3; D is undetermined. Deletions cut 1 base from V and 4 bases from J, with 8 bases between. This CDR3 has 14 amino acids. Germline assignment: CDR1 MNHEY and CDR2 SVGEGT. The CDR3 DNA reads as TGTGCCAGCAGTTACTGGCCAGAAAATCAGCCCCAGCATTTT. Protein sequence: CASSYWPENQPQHF.

The genes are TRBV9 and TRBJ2-1, with 12 bases identical to TRBD2. The CDR3 has 17 residues. Germline assignment: CDR1 SGDLS and CDR2 YYNGEE. Germline trimming cut 3 bases from V and 9 bases from J; bases unmatched to any gene: 13. CDR3 region: CASSEDTLAGGLGEQFF. CDR3 in DNA: TGTGCCAGCAGCGAGGATACTCTAGCGGGGGGGCTTGGTGAGCAGTTCTTC.

This sequence joins TRBV9 and TRBJ2-7; tentatively, D is TRBD2 (5 bases). CDR3 length equals 15 residues. Germline values: CDR1 SGDLS, CDR2 YYNGEE. Trimming took off 2 bases at V and 0 bases at J, with 12 bases between the two ends. The CDR3 DNA reads as TGTGCCAGCAGCGTCGGAGGCTCCAACTCCTACGAGCAGTACTTC. Protein: CASSVGGSNSYEQYF.

CDR3: CASSSGANVLTF. Here the CDR3 DNA reads TGTGCCAGCAGCTCTGGGGCCAACGTCCTGACTTTC. This chain uses TRBV7-6 with TRBJ2-6; D gene uncertain. CDR1 and CDR2 from the germline V gene are SGHVS and FNYEAQ. The length of the CDR3 is 12 residues. Trimming removed 4 bases at V and 2 bases at J, with 0 bases between.

This clone has a single count. CDR3 region: CASSSGIGGGQETQYF. CDR3 DNA sequence: TGCGCCAGCAGCTCGGGGATTGGAGGTGGACAAGAGACCCAGTACTTC. The chain couples TRBV5-1 to TRBJ2-5, with a weak D call TRBD2 (5 bases). CDR3 length: 16 residues. The V gene lost 3 bases and the J gene lost 2 bases, with 17 bases spanning the gap. Germline V gene sequence: CDR1 SGHRS, CDR2 YFSETQ.

The rearrangement uses TRBV2 and TRBJ1-2; 8 bases match TRBD1. This CDR3 contains 13 residues. V lost 6 bases, J lost 6 bases, and 6 bases stayed unmatched. CDR1 and CDR2 (germline): SNHLY, FYNNEI. Written as DNA, the CDR3 is TGTGCCAGCAGCGTAACAGGGGGTGATGGCTACACCTTC. It translates to CASSVTGGDGYTF.

This rearrangement joins TRBV6-4 to TRBJ2-3; D gene unclear. The germline gives CDR1 MRHNA, CDR2 SNTAGT. The germline V and J ends were trimmed by 6 bases and 2 bases, with 15 bases remaining between them. There are 15 residues in the CDR3. CDR3 protein: CASRPNRVDTDTQYF. CDR3 in DNA: TGTGCCAGCAGACCAAACCGGGTAGACACAGATACGCAGTATTTT.

The chain is built from TRBV6-1 and TRBJ2-7; the D gene is possibly TRBD2 (6 bases). The CDR3 is 16 residues long. Germline V gene sequence: CDR1 MNHNS, CDR2 SASEGT. V shed 2 bases and J shed 7 bases, with 21 bases lying between them. The CDR3 spells CASSESAMKLAREQYF. In DNA form, the CDR3 reads TGTGCCAGCAGTGAAAGTGCGATGAAACTAGCTCGAGAGCAGTACTTC.

The CDR3 sequence is CASSQAAGYTGELFF. In DNA form, the CDR3 reads TGTGCCAGCAGCCAAGCGGCAGGGTACACCGGGGAGCTGTTTTTT. The chain combines TRBV3-1 (or the pseudogene TRBV3-2) with TRBJ2-2, with D tentatively TRBD1 (5 bases). The CDR3 sequence is 15 residues long. Germline values: CDR1 LGHDT, CDR2 YNNKEL (reference sequence). V was trimmed by 1 base and J by 3 bases, leaving 9 bases between them.

V usage is TRBV19 and J usage is TRBJ2-3, with D possibly being TRBD1 (6 bases). The CDR3 spans 13 residues. The germline gives CDR1 LNHDA, CDR2 SQIVND (reference sequence). Deletions cut 6 bases from V and 3 bases from J, with 10 bases between. Here the CDR3 DNA reads TGTGCCAGTAGGGACAGAGCTACAGATACGCAGTATTTT. Translated, it gives CASRDRATDTQYF.